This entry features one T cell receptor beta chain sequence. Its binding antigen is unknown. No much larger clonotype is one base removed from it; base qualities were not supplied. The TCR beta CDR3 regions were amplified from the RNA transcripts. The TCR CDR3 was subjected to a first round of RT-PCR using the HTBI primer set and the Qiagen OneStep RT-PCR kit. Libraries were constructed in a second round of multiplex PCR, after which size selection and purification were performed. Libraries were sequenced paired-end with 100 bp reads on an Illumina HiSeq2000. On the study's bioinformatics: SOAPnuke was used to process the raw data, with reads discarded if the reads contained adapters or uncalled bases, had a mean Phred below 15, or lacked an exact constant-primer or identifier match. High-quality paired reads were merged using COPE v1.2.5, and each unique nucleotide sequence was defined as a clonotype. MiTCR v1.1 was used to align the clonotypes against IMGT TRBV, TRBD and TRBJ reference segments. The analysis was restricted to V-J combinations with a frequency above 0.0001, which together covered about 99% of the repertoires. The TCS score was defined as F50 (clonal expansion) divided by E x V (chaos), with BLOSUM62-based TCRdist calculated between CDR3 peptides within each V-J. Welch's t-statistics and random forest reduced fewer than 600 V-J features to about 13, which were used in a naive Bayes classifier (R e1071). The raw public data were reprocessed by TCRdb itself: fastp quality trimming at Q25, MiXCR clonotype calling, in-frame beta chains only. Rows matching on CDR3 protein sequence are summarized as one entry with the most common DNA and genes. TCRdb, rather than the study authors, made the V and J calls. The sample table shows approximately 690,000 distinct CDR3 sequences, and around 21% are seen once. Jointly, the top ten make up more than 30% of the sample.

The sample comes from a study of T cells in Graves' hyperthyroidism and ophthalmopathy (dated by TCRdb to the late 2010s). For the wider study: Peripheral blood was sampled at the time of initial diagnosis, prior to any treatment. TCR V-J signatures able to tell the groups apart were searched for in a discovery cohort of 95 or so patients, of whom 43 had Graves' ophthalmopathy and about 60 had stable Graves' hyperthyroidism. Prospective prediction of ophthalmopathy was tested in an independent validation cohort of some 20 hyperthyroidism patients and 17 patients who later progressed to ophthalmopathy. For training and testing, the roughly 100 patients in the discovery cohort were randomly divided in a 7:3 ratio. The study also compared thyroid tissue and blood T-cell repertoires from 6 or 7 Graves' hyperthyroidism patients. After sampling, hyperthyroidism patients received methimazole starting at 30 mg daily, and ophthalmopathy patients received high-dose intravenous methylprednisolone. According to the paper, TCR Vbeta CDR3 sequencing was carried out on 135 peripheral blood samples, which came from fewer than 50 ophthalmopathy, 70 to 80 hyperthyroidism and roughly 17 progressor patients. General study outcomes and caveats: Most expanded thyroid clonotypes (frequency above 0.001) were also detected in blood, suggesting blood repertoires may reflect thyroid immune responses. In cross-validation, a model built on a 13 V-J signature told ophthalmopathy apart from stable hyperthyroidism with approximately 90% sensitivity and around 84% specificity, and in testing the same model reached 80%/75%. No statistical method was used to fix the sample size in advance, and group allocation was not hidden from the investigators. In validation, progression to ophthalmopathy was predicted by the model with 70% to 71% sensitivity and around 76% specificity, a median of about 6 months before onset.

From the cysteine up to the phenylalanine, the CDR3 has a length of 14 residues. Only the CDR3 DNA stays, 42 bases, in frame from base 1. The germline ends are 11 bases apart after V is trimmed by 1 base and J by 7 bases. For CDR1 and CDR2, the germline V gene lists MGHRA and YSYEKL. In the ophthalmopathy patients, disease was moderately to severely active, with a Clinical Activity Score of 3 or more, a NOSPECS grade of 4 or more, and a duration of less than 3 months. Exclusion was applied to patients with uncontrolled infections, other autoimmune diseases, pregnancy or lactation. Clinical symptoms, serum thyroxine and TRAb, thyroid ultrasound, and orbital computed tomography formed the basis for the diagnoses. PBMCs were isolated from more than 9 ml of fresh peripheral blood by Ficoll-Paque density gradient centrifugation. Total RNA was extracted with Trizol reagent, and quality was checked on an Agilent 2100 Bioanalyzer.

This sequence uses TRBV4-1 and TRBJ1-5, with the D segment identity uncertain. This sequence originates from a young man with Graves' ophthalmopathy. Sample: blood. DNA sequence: TGCGCCAGCAGCCAAGTATCCTTGGCCCAGCCCCAGCATTTT. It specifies CASSQVSLAQPQHF.